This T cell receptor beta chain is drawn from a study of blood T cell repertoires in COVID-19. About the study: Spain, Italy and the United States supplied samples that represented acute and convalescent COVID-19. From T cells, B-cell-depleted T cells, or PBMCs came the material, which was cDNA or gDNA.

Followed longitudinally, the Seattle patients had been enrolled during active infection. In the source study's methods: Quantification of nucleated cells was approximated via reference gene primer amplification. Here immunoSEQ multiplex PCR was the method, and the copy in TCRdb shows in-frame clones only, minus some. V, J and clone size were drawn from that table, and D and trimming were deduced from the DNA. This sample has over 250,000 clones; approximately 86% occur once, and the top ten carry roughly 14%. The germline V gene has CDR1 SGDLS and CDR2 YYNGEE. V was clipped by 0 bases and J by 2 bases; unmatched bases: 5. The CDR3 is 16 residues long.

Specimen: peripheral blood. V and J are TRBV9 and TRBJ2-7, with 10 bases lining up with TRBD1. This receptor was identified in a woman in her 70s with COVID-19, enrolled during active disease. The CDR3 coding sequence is TGTGCCAGCAGCGTAGATCCGGGACAGGGGACCTACGAGCAGTACTTC. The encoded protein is CASSVDPGQGTYEQYF.